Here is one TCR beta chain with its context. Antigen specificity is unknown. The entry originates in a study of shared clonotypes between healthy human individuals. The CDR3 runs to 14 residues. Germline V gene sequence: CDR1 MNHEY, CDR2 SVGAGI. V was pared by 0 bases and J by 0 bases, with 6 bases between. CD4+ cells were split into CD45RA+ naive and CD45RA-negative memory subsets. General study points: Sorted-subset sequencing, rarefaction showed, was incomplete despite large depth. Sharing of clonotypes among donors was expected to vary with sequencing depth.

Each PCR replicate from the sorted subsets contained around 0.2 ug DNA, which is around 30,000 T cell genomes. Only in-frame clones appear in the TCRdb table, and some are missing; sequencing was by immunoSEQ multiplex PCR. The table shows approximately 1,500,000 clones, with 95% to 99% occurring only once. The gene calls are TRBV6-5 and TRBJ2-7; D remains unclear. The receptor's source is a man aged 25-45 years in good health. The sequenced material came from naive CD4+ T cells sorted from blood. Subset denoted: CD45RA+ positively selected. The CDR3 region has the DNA TGTGCCAGCAGTTACTCTCACAGCTCCTACGAGCAGTACTTC. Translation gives CASSYSHSSYEQYF.